These 28 T cell receptor beta chains were all obtained from the same sample, sequenced in a study of Graves' ophthalmopathy and Graves' hyperthyroidism. Amplifying from RNA transcripts, the study obtained TCR beta CDR3 regions. First-round RT-PCR employed HTBI primers, with a second-round multiplex PCR after it. TCRdb called the multiplex PCR reads again in MiXCR, with one record for every CDR3 protein. The table has hundreds of thousands of distinct CDR3 sequences, over 40% seen once; the top ten hold 3% to 4%. The sequenced sample was peripheral blood. The receptor set was obtained from an adult man with Graves' ophthalmopathy.

The chain combines TRBV20-1 with TRBJ2-7; possible D gene TRBD2, 6 bases. Germline V gene lookup returns CDR1 DFQATT and CDR2 SNEGSKA (reference sequence). The CDR3 loop spans 12 amino acids. V shed 6 bases and J shed 3 bases, with 12 bases lying between them. The CDR3 bases are TGCAGTGCCAACATGGGGGGCTACGAGCAGTACTTC. This gives the protein CSANMGGYEQYF.

J is TRBJ2-5 and V is TRBV20-1, with 7 bases aligning to TRBD2. The ends lost 7 bases at V and 5 bases at J; junction bases unmatched: 13. This CDR3 contains 14 residues. Germline CDR1 is DFQATT and CDR2 is SNEGSKA (reference sequence). Written as DNA, the CDR3 is TGCAGTGTTAGGGATAGCGGGCTCGGGGAGACCCAGTACTTC. It codes for CSVRDSGLGETQYF.

V is TRBV29-1 and J is TRBJ1-2; D ambiguous. There are 11 residues in the CDR3. CDR1 is SQVTM and CDR2 is ANQGSEA in the germline V gene. Between the trimmed V and J ends, which lost 3 bases and 12 bases, there was a span of 14 bases. The CDR3 reads CSVDPGTGNTF. The CDR3 bases are TGCAGCGTTGATCCCGGTACTGGAAACACCTTC.

The chain carries TRBV5-1 and TRBJ2-3; 8 nucleotides match TRBD1. Germline V gene lookup returns CDR1 SGHRS and CDR2 YFSETQ. V trimming: 5 bases; J trimming: 4 bases; junction bases outside the gene matches: 6. This CDR3 region has 14 residues. CDR3 nucleotide sequence: TGCGCCAGCAGGAGGACAGGGTTCCCAGATACGCAGTATTTT. It yields the protein CASRRTGFPDTQYF.

This clonotype showed up just a few times. The CDR3 sequence is CASSKQWDTQYF. CDR3 DNA sequence: TGTGCCAGCAGCAAGCAATGGGATACGCAGTATTTT. The V gene is TRBV7-2, the J gene TRBJ2-3; D is undetermined. The CDR3 consists of 12 residues. CDR1 and CDR2 from the germline V gene are SGHTA and FQGNSA. V gave up 5 bases and J gave up 6 bases, with 9 bases separating them.

This clonotype was counted ten times or more. The J gene is TRBJ2-5, the V gene TRBV7-6, with D unclear. Per germline, CDR1 SGHVS and CDR2 FNYEAQ. The V gene lost 2 bases and the J gene lost 2 bases, with 9 bases spanning the gap. CDR3 length: 14 residues. The CDR3 here is CASSLNTEQETQYF. Written as DNA, the CDR3 is TGTGCCAGCAGCTTAAACACAGAACAAGAGACCCAGTACTTC.

This clonotype came up many times. The chain joins TRBV29-1 to TRBJ2-2; 10 nucleotides match TRBD2. Trimming at V came to 7 bases and at J to 6 bases, leaving 2 bases not matched to a gene. The CDR3 runs 12 residues. CDR1 is SQVTM and CDR2 is ANQGSEA in the germline V gene. The CDR3 DNA reads TGCAGCGCCAGCGGGAGGGCCGGGGAGCTGTTTTTT. This gives the protein CSASGRAGELFF.

This chain joins TRBV6-6 and TRBJ1-6; D gene ambiguous. Trimming took off 5 bases at V and 9 bases at J, with 14 bases between the two ends. The CDR3 consists of 14 residues. In germline, CDR1 is MNHNY, CDR2 SVGAGI (reference sequence). The CDR3 sequence is CASSRLGLGSPLHF. The CDR3, as DNA: TGTGCCAGCAGTCGTTTAGGCCTTGGTTCACCCCTCCACTTT.

A note on this clonotype: The CDR3 carries no conserved terminal phenylalanine or tryptophan, so it likely arises from a read error. The DNA is left out, because the CDR3 cannot be placed on it with certainty; the CDR3 is given as TCRdb lists it. The rearrangement uses TRBV7-3 and TRBJ2-7; TRBD1 is taken as the D call from the table, unchecked against the DNA. Germline CDR1 reads SGHTA; CDR2 reads FQGTGA. The CDR3 is 13 residues long, ends included. The CDR3 spells CASSGATGTGLPR.

Ten or more counts support this clonotype. The CDR3 here is CSVEHNRGAFF. The CDR3 DNA sequence: TGCAGCGTTGAACACAACAGGGGAGCTTTCTTT. V usage is TRBV29-1 and J usage is TRBJ1-1; TRBD1 matches 7 bases. The CDR3 has 11 amino acids. Germline CDR1 is SQVTM and CDR2 is ANQGSEA. J was trimmed by 10 bases and V by 2 bases; bases with no gene match: 4.

At least ten counts were recorded for this clonotype. V and J are TRBV12-3 or TRBV12-4 and TRBJ1-1, with D unclear. V gave up 2 bases and J gave up 2 bases, with 9 bases separating them. CDR3 length: 14 amino acids. The CDR3 DNA reads TGTGCCAGCAGTTTAACCACACCTAACACTGAAGCTTTCTTT. It specifies CASSLTTPNTEAFF.

This clonotype has a count of ten or more. This rearrangement joins TRBV2 to TRBJ1-2; no definite D call. The CDR3 totals 15 residues. Trimming left V 6 bases short and J 2 bases short, with 16 bases between. Germline loops: CDR1 SNHLY, CDR2 FYNNEI. In DNA, the CDR3 is TGTGCCAGCAGCGGGGAGAGGGAACAGAACTATGGCTACACCTTC. Its protein product is CASSGEREQNYGYTF.

This clonotype was picked up many times. The V gene is TRBV7-9, the J gene TRBJ2-7; D is undetermined. Trimming stripped 2 bases from V and 5 bases from J, with 7 bases between. The CDR3 contains 12 residues. Germline loops: CDR1 SEHNR, CDR2 FQNEAQ (reference sequence). CDR3 protein: CASSLSGNEQYF. DNA for the CDR3: TGTGCCAGCAGCTTAAGTGGCAACGAGCAGTACTTC.

This clonotype was recorded many times. The chain has TRBV12-3 or TRBV12-4 and TRBJ1-2, with no clear D. The CDR3 covers 12 residues. With 7 bases removed from V and 8 bases from J, the gap between germline ends came to 14 bases. CDR3 sequence reads: CASTTINSGYTF. DNA for the CDR3: TGTGCCAGCACCACAATTAATAGCGGCTACACCTTC.

This chain links TRBV9 with TRBJ2-7, with D perhaps matching TRBD2 (5 bases). Germline V gives CDR1 SGDLS, CDR2 YYNGEE. The CDR3 totals 14 residues. V lost 4 bases and J 4 bases, leaving 15 bases between the germline ends. The CDR3 coding sequence is TGTGCCAGCAGCCCTCAACTAGACTGGTACGAGCAGTACTTC. It yields the protein CASSPQLDWYEQYF.

At least ten counts were recorded for this clonotype. The rearrangement uses TRBV2 and TRBJ1-1, with D unclear. V was shortened by 4 bases and J by 5 bases, with 14 bases between the two germline ends. The germline V gene encodes CDR1 SNHLY and CDR2 FYNNEI. CDR3 length: 14 amino acids. The CDR3 protein is CASSAQVTGTEAFF. In DNA, the CDR3 is TGTGCCAGCAGTGCCCAGGTAACCGGGACTGAAGCTTTCTTT.

The chain employs TRBV7-9 and TRBJ2-6; the D gene is possibly TRBD2 (5 bases). Germline CDR1 and CDR2: SEHNR and FQNEAQ (reference sequence). This CDR3 comprises 18 residues. The germline V and J ends were trimmed by 2 bases and 3 bases, with 17 bases remaining between them. The CDR3 protein is CASSLRPPAGYGANVLTF. CDR3 nucleotides: TGTGCCAGCAGCTTAAGGCCACCGGCGGGCTATGGGGCCAACGTCCTGACTTTC. Using reference TRBV7-9 and TRBJ2-6 for the parts outside the CDR3, the full variable domain is DTGVSQNPRHKITKRGQNVTFRCDPISEHNRLYWYRQTLGQGPEFLTYFQNEAQLEKSRLLSDRFSAERPKGSFSTLEIQRTEQGDSAMYLCASSLRPPAGYGANVLTFGAGSRLTVL.

The J gene is TRBJ1-2, the V gene TRBV7-9; possible D gene TRBD1, 6 bases. CDR3 length: 14 residues. Germline CDR1 is SEHNR and CDR2 is FQNEAQ (reference sequence). V was trimmed by 8 bases and J by 4 bases, leaving 17 bases between them. CDR3 amino acids: CASGEGGRVYGYTF. As DNA, the CDR3 is TGTGCCAGCGGGGAGGGGGGCCGTGTCTATGGCTACACCTTC.

The CDR3 sequence is CASSLQGQGSEAFF. In DNA form, the CDR3 reads TGCGCCAGCAGCCTGCAGGGTCAGGGGAGTGAAGCTTTCTTT. The rearrangement joins TRBV5-1 to TRBJ1-1; D possibly corresponds to TRBD1 (6 bases). The CDR3 contains 14 residues. V lost 4 bases and J lost 7, with 17 bases in between. CDR1 and CDR2 (germline): SGHRS, YFSETQ. Using reference TRBV5-1 and TRBJ1-1 for the parts outside the CDR3, the full variable domain is KAGVTQTPRYLIKTRGQQVTLSCSPISGHRSVSWYQQTPGQGLQFLFEYFSETQRNKGNFPGRFSGRQFSNSRSEMNVSTLELGDSALYLCASSLQGQGSEAFFGQGTRLTVV.

The rearrangement uses TRBV7-2 and TRBJ2-7; D unresolved. Germline CDR1 and CDR2: SGHTA and FQGNSA. The CDR3 spans 14 residues. V was clipped by 8 bases and J by 1 base, with 15 bases between them. The CDR3 sequence is CASGRTSSSYEQYF. In nucleotides, the CDR3 is TGTGCCAGCGGACGCACAAGTTCTTCCTACGAGCAGTACTTC.

V is TRBV29-1 and J is TRBJ1-5; D gene ambiguous. CDR3 length equals 11 residues. Germline CDR1 is SQVTM and CDR2 is ANQGSEA. Trimming removed 8 bases from V and 7 bases from J, with 12 bases in between. As DNA, the CDR3 is TGCAGCTTAAGAGGAGAACAGCCCCAGCATTTT. Encoded protein: CSLRGEQPQHF.

The chain is built from TRBV15 and TRBJ2-7, with D perhaps TRBD1 (5 bases). The germline V and J ends were trimmed by 5 bases and 2 bases, with 22 bases remaining between them. CDR1 LNHNV and CDR2 YYDKDF come from the germline V gene (reference sequence). CDR3 length equals 17 residues. The DNA for the CDR3 is TGTGCCACCAGCTCCCACCTTACATGGGGCGCCACCTACGAGCAGTACTTC. Amino acids: CATSSHLTWGATYEQYF.

The table lists this clonotype with many counts. This chain joins TRBV27 and TRBJ1-2; 9 bases are shared with TRBD1. CDR1 is MNHEY, CDR2 SMNVEV, per germline (reference sequence). The length of the CDR3 is 12 residues. The V gene end was trimmed by 5 bases and the J gene end by 9 bases; junction bases not matched to a gene: 4. The CDR3: CASSAGQGSYTF. DNA of the CDR3: TGTGCCAGCAGTGCTGGACAGGGGAGCTACACCTTC.

Only a few counts were recorded for this clonotype. The V call is TRBV7-8, the J call TRBJ1-5; the D is unclear. Trimming took off 5 bases at V and 0 bases at J, with 14 bases between the two ends. The CDR3 has 16 amino acids. Germline lookup yields CDR1 SGHVS and CDR2 FQNEAQ. The CDR3 DNA reads TGTGCCAGCAGCCTACCGAGGATATATAGCAATCAGCCCCAGCATTTT. Translating it yields CASSLPRIYSNQPQHF.

This clonotype was seen at least ten times. V is TRBV5-1 and J is TRBJ2-6; no definite D call. Between the trimmed V and J ends, which lost 3 bases and 0 bases, there was a span of 16 bases. The CDR3 is 18 residues long. The germline CDR1 and CDR2 sequences are SGHRS and YFSETQ. The CDR3 DNA reads as TGCGCCAGCAGCTCGAGGACGCAGGCTTTCTCTGGGGCCAACGTCCTGACTTTC. Translating gives CASSSRTQAFSGANVLTF.

This clonotype was counted ten times or more. The rearrangement uses TRBV2 and TRBJ1-2, with D possibly matching TRBD1 (6 bases). Per germline, CDR1 SNHLY and CDR2 FYNNEI. The CDR3 has 13 amino acids. Trimming pared 5 bases from V and 8 bases from J, leaving 15 bases between. The CDR3 loop is CASSYGAGVGYTF. The CDR3 DNA follows: TGTGCCAGCAGTTACGGCGCAGGGGTGGGCTACACCTTC.

This clonotype occurred many times. The V call is TRBV12-3 or TRBV12-4, the J call TRBJ1-2; no firm D call. The CDR3 has 12 amino acids. Between the trimmed V and J ends, which lost 6 bases and 1 base, there was a span of 6 bases. CDR3 loop: CASSPRNYGYTF. The DNA of the CDR3 is TGTGCCAGCAGCCCACGTAACTATGGCTACACCTTC.

This clonotype was counted only a few times. The chain uses TRBV29-1 and TRBJ2-7, with 9 positions matching TRBD1. The DNA end favors TRBJ2-1, so the J call may be wrong. Germline values: CDR1 SQVTM, CDR2 ANQGSEA. The CDR3 is 12 amino acids. The DNA of the CDR3 is TGCAGCGTGGGACAGGGTTCCAATGAGCAGTTCTTC. This codes for CSVGQGSNEQFF.